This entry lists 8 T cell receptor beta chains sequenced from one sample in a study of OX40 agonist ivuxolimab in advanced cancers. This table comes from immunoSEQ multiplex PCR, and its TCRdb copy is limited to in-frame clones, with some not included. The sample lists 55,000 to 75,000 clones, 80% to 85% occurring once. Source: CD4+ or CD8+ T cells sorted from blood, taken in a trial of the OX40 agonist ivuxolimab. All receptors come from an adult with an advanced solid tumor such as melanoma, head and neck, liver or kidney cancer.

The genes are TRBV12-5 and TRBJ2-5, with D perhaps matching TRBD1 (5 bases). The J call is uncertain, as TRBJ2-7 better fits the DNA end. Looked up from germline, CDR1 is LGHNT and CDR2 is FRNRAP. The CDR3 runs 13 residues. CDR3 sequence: CASAPTEHYEQYF. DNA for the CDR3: TGTGCTAGTGCCCCGACAGAACACTACGAGCAGTACTTC.

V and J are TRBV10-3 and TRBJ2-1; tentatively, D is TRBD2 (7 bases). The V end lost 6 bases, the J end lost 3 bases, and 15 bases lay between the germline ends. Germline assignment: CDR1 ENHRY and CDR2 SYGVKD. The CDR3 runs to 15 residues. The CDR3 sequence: CAISPRGGDYNEQFF. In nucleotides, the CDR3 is TGTGCCATCAGCCCCCGCGGGGGCGACTACAATGAGCAGTTCTTC.

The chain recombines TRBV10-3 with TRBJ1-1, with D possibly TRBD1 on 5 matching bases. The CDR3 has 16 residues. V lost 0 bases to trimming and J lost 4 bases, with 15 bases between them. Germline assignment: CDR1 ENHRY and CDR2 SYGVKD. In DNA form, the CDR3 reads TGTGCCATCAGTGAGTCGGGCCCGGGTGGGACCACTGAAGCTTTCTTT. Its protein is CAISESGPGGTTEAFF.

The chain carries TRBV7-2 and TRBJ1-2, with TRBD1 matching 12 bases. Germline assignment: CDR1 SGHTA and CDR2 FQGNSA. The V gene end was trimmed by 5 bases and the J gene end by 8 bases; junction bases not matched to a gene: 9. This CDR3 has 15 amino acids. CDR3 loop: CASSIPGTGGAGYTF. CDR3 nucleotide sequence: TGTGCCAGCAGCATCCCCGGGACAGGGGGCGCAGGCTACACCTTC.

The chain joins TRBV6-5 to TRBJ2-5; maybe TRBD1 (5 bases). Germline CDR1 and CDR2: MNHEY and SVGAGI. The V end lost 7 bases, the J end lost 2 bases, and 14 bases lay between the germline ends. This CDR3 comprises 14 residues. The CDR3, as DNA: TGTGCCAGCAAAAGACCGACAGATCAAGAGACCCAGTACTTC. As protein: CASKRPTDQETQYF.

CDR3 region: CASSLFASGGLREQFF. The CDR3 DNA reads as TGTGCCAGCAGTTTATTTGCTAGCGGGGGACTGCGGGAGCAGTTCTTC. The chain couples TRBV28 to TRBJ2-1, with 10 bases aligning to TRBD2. In germline, CDR1 is MDHEN, CDR2 SYDVKM. The trim removed 1 base at V and 10 bases at J, leaving 10 bases unmatched. The CDR3 has 16 amino acids.

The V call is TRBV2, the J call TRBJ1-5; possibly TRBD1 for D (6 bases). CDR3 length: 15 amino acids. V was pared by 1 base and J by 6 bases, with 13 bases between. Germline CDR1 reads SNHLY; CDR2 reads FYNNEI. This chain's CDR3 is CASSEGRGAVQPQHF. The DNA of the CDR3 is TGTGCCAGCAGTGAAGGGCGGGGGGCGGTTCAGCCCCAGCATTTT.

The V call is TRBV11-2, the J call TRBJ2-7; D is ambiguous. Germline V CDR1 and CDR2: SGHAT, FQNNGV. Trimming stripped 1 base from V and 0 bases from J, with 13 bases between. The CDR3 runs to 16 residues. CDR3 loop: CASSLVSRQSSYEQYF. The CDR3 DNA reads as TGTGCCAGCAGCTTAGTTAGTCGACAATCCTCCTACGAGCAGTACTTC.